The rows below give T cell receptor beta chains drawn from one sample of a study of T-cell memory formation after mild COVID-19. TCRdb re-analysed the 5' RACE reads in MiXCR, keeping a single row per CDR3 protein. Of 340,000 or so distinct CDR3 sequences detected, 10% to 15% appear once; the ten largest clones hold about 20%. Sequencing was performed on PBMCs or a T cell subset sorted from them (not recorded which). These TCRs come from a man between 18 and 29 years old who had mild COVID-19 (a few samples of this study predate the infection). Cell type and time point are not known. The CDR3 runs from the conserved cysteine through the conserved F or W. Fields, in order: V gene, J gene, D gene, clone size, CDR3 protein, CDR3 DNA. The D gene is left open where the match is weak. Size is stated for part of the rows, as once, few or many counts, or as a class when the clone is expanded.

V gene: TRBV5-1
J gene: TRBJ1-1
D gene: .
clone size: few
CDR3 protein: CASSLGQSSTEAFF
CDR3 DNA: TGCGCCAGCAGCTTGGGGCAGTCCAGCACTGAAGCTTTCTTT

V gene: TRBV28
J gene: TRBJ2-3
D gene: .
clone size: few
CDR3 protein: CASNNQNTDTQYF
CDR3 DNA: TGTGCCAGCAATAACCAGAACACAGATACGCAGTATTTT

V gene: TRBV11-2
J gene: TRBJ2-3
D gene: TRBD2
clone size: few
CDR3 protein: CASSLDRASGGQYF
CDR3 DNA: TGTGCCAGCAGCTTAGATAGGGCTAGCGGGGGGCAGTATTTT

V gene: TRBV7-2
J gene: TRBJ2-3
D gene: TRBD2
clone size: few
CDR3 protein: CASSPAFRLAGSTDTQYF
CDR3 DNA: TGTGCCAGCAGCCCAGCCTTCCGACTAGCGGGGAGCACAGATACGCAGTATTTT

V gene: TRBV2
J gene: TRBJ1-1
D gene: .
clone size: .
CDR3 protein: CASSGQRDTEAFF
CDR3 DNA: TGTGCCAGCAGTGGACAGAGGGACACTGAAGCTTTCTTT

V gene: TRBV24-1
J gene: TRBJ2-3
D gene: .
clone size: few
CDR3 protein: CATSDNRDSADTQYF
CDR3 DNA: TGTGCCACCAGTGATAACAGGGATTCCGCAGATACGCAGTATTTT

V gene: TRBV25-1
J gene: TRBJ1-1
D gene: .
clone size: .
CDR3 protein: CASSDSILKAFF
CDR3 DNA: TGTGCCAGCAGTGATTCGATTTTGAAAGCTTTCTTT

V gene: TRBV27
J gene: TRBJ1-1
D gene: .
clone size: .
CDR3 protein: CASSLRTARNTEAFF
CDR3 DNA: TGTGCCAGCAGTCTTAGGACAGCAAGGAACACTGAAGCTTTCTTT

V gene: TRBV10-3
J gene: TRBJ2-7
D gene: TRBD1
clone size: few
CDR3 protein: CAISDRTGRYEQYF
CDR3 DNA: TGTGCCATCAGTGACCGGACAGGGCGGTACGAGCAGTACTTC

V gene: TRBV12-3/TRBV12-4
J gene: TRBJ2-2
D gene: TRBD1
clone size: .
CDR3 protein: CASSWTGYTGELFF
CDR3 DNA: TGTGCCAGCAGTTGGACAGGGTACACCGGGGAGCTGTTTTTT

V gene: TRBV5-4
J gene: TRBJ2-3
D gene: .
clone size: .
CDR3 protein: CASSLGARLVTDTQYF
CDR3 DNA: TGTGCCAGCAGCTTGGGGGCTCGGTTAGTAACAGATACGCAGTATTTT

V gene: TRBV6-5
J gene: TRBJ2-7
D gene: TRBD1
clone size: few
CDR3 protein: CASSPGTGSEQYF
CDR3 DNA: TGTGCCAGCAGTCCCGGGACAGGGAGCGAGCAGTACTTC

V gene: TRBV7-3
J gene: TRBJ2-4
D gene: .
clone size: few
CDR3 protein: CASSLTPLGSGDLAKNIQYF
CDR3 DNA: TGTGCCAGCAGCTTAACCCCGTTAGGCTCAGGGGACCTAGCCAAAAACATTCAGTACTTC

V gene: TRBV12-3/TRBV12-4
J gene: TRBJ2-5
D gene: .
clone size: few
CDR3 protein: CASRGGRQETQYF
CDR3 DNA: TGTGCCAGCAGGGGGGGCAGGCAAGAGACCCAGTACTTC

V gene: TRBV6-1
J gene: TRBJ2-3
D gene: .
clone size: .
CDR3 protein: CASNPGVADTQYF
CDR3 DNA: TGTGCCAGCAATCCAGGGGTCGCAGATACGCAGTATTTT

V gene: TRBV6-6
J gene: TRBJ1-2
D gene: .
clone size: few
CDR3 protein: CASSYPATPPTGYGYTF
CDR3 DNA: TGTGCCAGCAGTTACCCCGCCACCCCCCCAACGGGCTATGGCTACACCTTC

V gene: TRBV20-1
J gene: TRBJ2-4
D gene: TRBD2
clone size: .
CDR3 protein: CSAAGLAGGLAKNIQYF
CDR3 DNA: TGCAGTGCCGCGGGACTAGCGGGGGGCCTAGCCAAAAACATTCAGTACTTC

V gene: TRBV10-2
J gene: TRBJ1-2
D gene: .
clone size: .
CDR3 protein: CASSPRGGSVYGYTF
CDR3 DNA: TGCGCCAGCAGCCCTAGGGGGGGCTCGGTCTATGGCTACACCTTC

V gene: TRBV12-3/TRBV12-4
J gene: TRBJ1-5
D gene: TRBD1
clone size: .
CDR3 protein: CASSNRDRHQPQHF
CDR3 DNA: TGTGCCAGCAGTAACCGGGACAGGCATCAGCCCCAGCATTTT

V gene: TRBV28
J gene: TRBJ2-3
D gene: TRBD2
clone size: many
CDR3 protein: CASSLSRLAGHTDTQYF
CDR3 DNA: TGTGCCAGCAGTCTAAGCCGACTAGCGGGGCACACAGATACGCAGTATTTT

V gene: TRBV6-5
J gene: TRBJ1-5
D gene: .
clone size: .
CDR3 protein: CASSPTGRSNQPQHF
CDR3 DNA: TGTGCCAGCAGTCCCACGGGGAGGAGCAATCAGCCCCAGCATTTT

V gene: TRBV12-3/TRBV12-4
J gene: TRBJ2-7
D gene: .
clone size: few
CDR3 protein: CASSLLAYEQYF
CDR3 DNA: TGTGCCAGCAGTTTGCTAGCCTACGAGCAGTACTTC

V gene: TRBV3-1
J gene: TRBJ2-7
D gene: .
clone size: many
CDR3 protein: CASSNRGSYEQYF
CDR3 DNA: TGTGCCAGCAGCAACAGAGGCTCCTACGAGCAGTACTTC

V gene: TRBV18
J gene: TRBJ2-3
D gene: .
clone size: .
CDR3 protein: CASSPGHFADTQYF
CDR3 DNA: TGTGCCAGCTCACCTGGGCATTTCGCAGATACGCAGTATTTT

V gene: TRBV20-1
J gene: TRBJ2-3
D gene: .
clone size: many
CDR3 protein: CSIRGGYAQYF
CDR3 DNA: TGCAGTATCCGAGGGGGGTATGCGCAGTATTTT

V gene: TRBV12-3/TRBV12-4
J gene: TRBJ2-7
D gene: .
clone size: .
CDR3 protein: CASSQLRMPYEQYF
CDR3 DNA: TGTGCCAGCAGTCAACTCAGGATGCCCTACGAGCAGTACTTC

V gene: TRBV25-1
J gene: TRBJ1-4
D gene: .
clone size: many
CDR3 protein: CASSRETNEKLFF
CDR3 DNA: TGTGCCAGCAGCAGGGAGACTAATGAAAAACTGTTTTTT

V gene: TRBV12-3/TRBV12-4
J gene: TRBJ1-1
D gene: .
clone size: many
CDR3 protein: CASSSQGGMNTEAFF
CDR3 DNA: TGTGCCAGCAGTAGCCAGGGCGGTATGAACACTGAAGCTTTCTTT

V gene: TRBV7-9
J gene: TRBJ2-1
D gene: .
clone size: .
CDR3 protein: CASSFGQGGHNEQFF
CDR3 DNA: TGTGCCAGCAGCTTTGGGCAGGGGGGACACAATGAGCAGTTCTTC

V gene: TRBV29-1
J gene: TRBJ1-1
D gene: .
clone size: .
CDR3 protein: CSVVWGGTEAFF
CDR3 DNA: TGCAGCGTTGTATGGGGGGGCACTGAAGCTTTCTTT

V gene: TRBV29-1
J gene: TRBJ1-6
D gene: TRBD1
clone size: few
CDR3 protein: CSVVTQPKGTGSSWALHF
CDR3 DNA: TGCAGCGTTGTTACGCAGCCCAAAGGGACAGGGTCGTCTTGGGCCCTCCACTTT

V gene: TRBV6-1
J gene: TRBJ1-1
D gene: .
clone size: .
CDR3 protein: CASSGAAGAAEAFF
CDR3 DNA: TGTGCCAGCAGTGGGGCGGCGGGGGCGGCTGAAGCTTTCTTT

V gene: TRBV19
J gene: TRBJ1-2
D gene: .
clone size: .
CDR3 protein: CASSIPPSDLYGYTF
CDR3 DNA: TGTGCCAGTAGTATCCCACCATCGGACTTATATGGCTACACCTTC

V gene: TRBV6-5
J gene: TRBJ1-2
D gene: .
clone size: .
CDR3 protein: CASKHPYGYTF
CDR3 DNA: TGTGCCAGCAAACATCCGTATGGCTACACCTTC

V gene: TRBV28
J gene: TRBJ1-2
D gene: .
clone size: .
CDR3 protein: CASSLPGEGYTF
CDR3 DNA: TGTGCCAGCAGTTTACCCGGGGAAGGCTACACCTTC

V gene: TRBV11-3
J gene: TRBJ2-1
D gene: .
clone size: few
CDR3 protein: CASSLWGIDNEQFF
CDR3 DNA: TGTGCCAGCAGCTTATGGGGGATCGACAATGAGCAGTTCTTC

V gene: TRBV6-1
J gene: TRBJ2-3
D gene: .
clone size: few
CDR3 protein: CASSGTIWEGVRQDADTQYF
CDR3 DNA: TGTGCCAGCAGTGGAACTATATGGGAGGGAGTTCGACAGGACGCAGATACGCAGTATTTT